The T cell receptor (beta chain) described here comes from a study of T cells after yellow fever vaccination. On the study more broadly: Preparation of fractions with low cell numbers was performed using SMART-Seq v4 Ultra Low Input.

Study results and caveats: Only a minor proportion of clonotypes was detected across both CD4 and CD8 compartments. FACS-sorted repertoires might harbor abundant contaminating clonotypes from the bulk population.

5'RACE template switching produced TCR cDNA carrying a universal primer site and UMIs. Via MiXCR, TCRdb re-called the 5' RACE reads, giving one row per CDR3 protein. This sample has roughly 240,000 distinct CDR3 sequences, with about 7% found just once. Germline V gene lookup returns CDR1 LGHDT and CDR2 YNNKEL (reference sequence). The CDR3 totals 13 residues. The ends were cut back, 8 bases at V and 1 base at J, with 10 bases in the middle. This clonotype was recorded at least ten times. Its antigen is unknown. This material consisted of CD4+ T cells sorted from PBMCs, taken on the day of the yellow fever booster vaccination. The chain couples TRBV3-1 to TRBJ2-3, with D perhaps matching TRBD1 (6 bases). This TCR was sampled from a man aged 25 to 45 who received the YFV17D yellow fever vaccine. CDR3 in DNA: TGTGCCAGCGGGACACCCCGCACAGATACGCAGTATTTT. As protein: CASGTPRTDTQYF.